Listed below are T cell receptor beta chains from one sample, sequenced in a study of T cells in Graves' hyperthyroidism and ophthalmopathy. TCRdb reprocessed the multiplex PCR reads with MiXCR, giving one entry per CDR3 protein. The repertoire holds roughly 500,000 distinct CDR3 sequences, about 46% seen once, with around two fifths in the top ten. Sequencing used peripheral blood or thyroid tissue (not recorded which). The receptor set was obtained from an adult woman with Graves' disease, either hyperthyroidism or ophthalmopathy (not recorded which). Each CDR3 is given with its conserved first and last residue. D genes are given only for firm matches. Some rows mark clone size as missing; the rest say once, few, many or name a class of expanded clone.

cdr3_aa	cdr3_nt	v_call	j_call	clone_size	d_call
CAISEITGGNTEAFF	TGTGCCATCAGTGAGATTACAGGGGGGAACACTGAAGCTTTCTTT	TRBV10-3	TRBJ1-1	few	TRBD1
CSAGPNQPQHF	TGCAGTGCAGGACCCAATCAGCCCCAGCATTTT	TRBV20-1	TRBJ1-5	-	-
CASSLGASRTEAFF	TGCGCCAGCAGCTTGGGGGCATCCCGGACTGAAGCTTTCTTT	TRBV5-1	TRBJ1-1	few	-
CAWGQGQETQYF	TGTGCCTGGGGACAGGGTCAAGAGACCCAGTACTTC	TRBV30	TRBJ2-5	-	TRBD1
CASTYAEARGNEQYF	TGTGCCAGCACCTATGCCGAGGCCAGGGGAAACGAGCAGTACTTC	TRBV6-6	TRBJ2-7	-	-
CASSDSAGGDTEAFF	TGTGCCAGCAGTGATTCCGCAGGGGGGGACACTGAAGCTTTCTTT	TRBV25-1	TRBJ1-1	-	TRBD1
CASSARDRAVTGELFF	TGTGCCAGCTCAGCGCGGGACAGGGCGGTCACCGGGGAGCTGTTTTTT	TRBV18	TRBJ2-2	-	TRBD1
CASSAGAYKGETQYF	TGTGCCAGCAGCGCAGGGGCCTACAAAGGAGAGACCCAGTACTTC	TRBV7-2	TRBJ2-5	-	-
CASSPQGEAEKLFF	TGTGCCAGCAGCCCTCAGGGGGAGGCCGAAAAACTGTTTTTT	TRBV5-4	TRBJ1-4	-	TRBD1
CASSSTGTSGYEQYF	TGCGCCAGCAGCTCCACCGGGACTAGCGGCTACGAGCAGTACTTC	TRBV5-1	TRBJ2-7	many	TRBD2
CASSEEGAGILKETQYF	TGTGCCAGCAGTGAAGAAGGGGCGGGAATACTTAAAGAGACCCAGTACTTC	TRBV25-1	TRBJ2-5	-	-
CASSLNRANLEAFF	TGCGCCAGCAGCTTGAACAGGGCTAACCTTGAAGCTTTCTTT	TRBV5-1	TRBJ1-1	-	-
CASSQGQVNTEAFF	TGTGCCAGCAGCCAGGGACAGGTGAACACTGAAGCTTTCTTT	TRBV27	TRBJ1-1	many	TRBD1
CATRTGGSTTGAFF	TGTGCCACTCGGACTGGGGGAAGTACGACTGGAGCTTTCTTT	TRBV6-1	TRBJ1-1	-	-
CATRYSNQPQHF	TGTGCCACCCGCTATAGCAATCAGCCCCAGCATTTT	TRBV28	TRBJ1-5	-	-
CSARGGWTGDGYTF	TGCAGTGCTAGAGGTGGCTGGACAGGGGATGGCTACACCTTC	TRBV20-1	TRBJ1-2	many	TRBD1
CASSPESTAHYGYTF	TGTGCCAGCTCACCTGAATCGACAGCACACTATGGCTACACCTTC	TRBV25-1	TRBJ1-2	-	-
CASSQTITPSYEQYF	TGTGCCAGCAGCCAGACCATTACCCCCTCCTACGAGCAGTACTTC	TRBV7-9	TRBJ2-7	-	-
CASSRTATEAFF	TGTGCCAGCAGTCGGACAGCCACTGAAGCTTTCTTT	TRBV28	TRBJ1-1	many	-
CASSVWGAGYGYTF	TGTGCCAGCAGCGTTTGGGGGGCCGGATATGGCTACACCTTC	TRBV9	TRBJ1-2	-	-
CASRDGERMNTEAFF	TGTGCCAGTAGAGACGGGGAACGCATGAACACTGAAGCTTTCTTT	TRBV19	TRBJ1-1	many	-
CSVDGASGSTDTQYF	TGCAGCGTTGATGGAGCTAGCGGCAGCACAGATACGCAGTATTTT	TRBV29-1	TRBJ2-3	few	TRBD2
CSGGIRQETQYF	TGCAGTGGGGGGATACGCCAAGAGACCCAGTACTTC	TRBV20-1	TRBJ2-5	-	-
CASSLPQKETQYF	TGTGCCAGCAGCTTACCCCAAAAGGAGACCCAGTACTTC	TRBV7-9	TRBJ2-5	many	-
CASSRTSGSPGANVLTF	TGTGCCAGCAGCCGGACTAGCGGTTCCCCTGGGGCCAACGTCCTGACTTTC	TRBV7-2	TRBJ2-6	-	TRBD2